These 22 T cell receptor beta chains were all obtained from the same sample, sequenced in a study of CD8+ T cells in alopecia areata. Sequencing used cDNA as its template, made by extracting RNA and reverse transcribing it. Clones were sequenced by immunoSEQ multiplex PCR, and TCRdb holds only the in-frame ones, with some missing. The data show about 150,000 clones, 50% to 60% seen once. The sample was CD4+ T cells sorted from blood. Receptors were obtained from a human donor in good health.

The chain uses TRBV5-6 and TRBJ1-1, with TRBD1 as a possible D gene (5 bases). This CDR3 comprises 14 residues. Germline CDR1 SGHDT, CDR2 YYEEEE. The germline V and J ends were trimmed by 0 bases and 6 bases, with 12 bases remaining between them. CDR3 sequence reads: CASSLVVRGAEAFF. In nucleotides, the CDR3 is TGTGCCAGCAGCTTGGTTGTCCGGGGCGCTGAAGCTTTCTTT.

This clone was counted a single time. The V and J genes are TRBV9 and TRBJ2-7; the match to TRBD1 covers 9 bases. The V and J ends lost 0 bases and 0 bases, in that order; junction bases with no gene match: 7. The CDR3 consists of 17 residues. The germline V gene encodes CDR1 SGDLS and CDR2 YYNGEE. The CDR3 reads CASSVGPGTGSSYEQYF. As DNA, the CDR3 is TGTGCCAGCAGCGTAGGACCCGGGACAGGGAGCTCCTACGAGCAGTACTTC.

On this clone: At the DNA level, this CDR3 is encoded by other sequences in the same sample as well. The chain is built from TRBV27 and TRBJ2-2; D is unclear. This CDR3 has 12 amino acids. The germline gives CDR1 MNHEY, CDR2 SMNVEV (reference sequence). Trimming took 3 bases from V and 7 from J, leaving 6 bases between them. CDR3 protein: CASSFRRGELFF. The CDR3 DNA sequence: TGTGCCAGCAGTTTCAGGCGCGGGGAGCTGTTTTTT.

This clone is medium-sized. J is TRBJ2-7 and V is TRBV28; 13 nucleotides match TRBD2. CDR3 length: 15 residues. With V trimmed by 5 bases and J by 3 bases, 4 bases remained unmatched. The V gene's germline CDR1 is MDHEN and CDR2 SYDVKM. In DNA, the CDR3 is TGTGCCAGCAGTCTCGGGACTAGCGGGGACTACGAGCAGTACTTC. Translated: CASSLGTSGDYEQYF.

V is TRBV15 and J is TRBJ2-7; possible D gene TRBD2, 6 bases. Germline CDR1 and CDR2: LNHNV and YYDKDF (reference sequence). The length of the CDR3 is 15 residues. V was pared by 1 base and J by 0 bases, with 10 bases between. The CDR3 here is CATSRVTGSSYEQYF. The CDR3 DNA reads as TGTGCCACCAGCAGAGTTACCGGGAGCTCCTACGAGCAGTACTTC.

This chain uses TRBV7-2 with TRBJ2-7, with D uncertain. Germline V CDR1 and CDR2: SGHTA, FQGNSA. The CDR3 has 13 residues. V lost 7 bases and J lost 3, with 13 bases in between. The CDR3 DNA reads as TGTGCCAGCACCGCGCCCTATTTCTACGAGCAGTACTTC. Translating it yields CASTAPYFYEQYF.

The chain is built from TRBV2 and TRBJ1-2; 9 bases map to TRBD1. Germline V gene sequence: CDR1 SNHLY, CDR2 FYNNEI. This CDR3 has 14 amino acids. Trimming removed 3 bases from V and 4 bases from J; junction bases left unmatched: 3. CDR3 loop: CASSDRQGGYGYTF. The CDR3 nucleotides are TGTGCCAGCAGTGACCGACAGGGGGGCTATGGCTACACCTTC.

The CDR3 reads CASSQQGGYNEQFF. DNA for the CDR3: TGTGCCAGCAGCCAACAGGGAGGTTACAATGAGCAGTTCTTC. The V call is TRBV28, the J call TRBJ2-1, with D perhaps assigned TRBD1 or TRBD2 (6 bases each). Trimming took off 6 bases at V and 4 bases at J, with 13 bases between the two ends. The germline gives CDR1 MDHEN, CDR2 SYDVKM. The CDR3 spans 14 residues.

The rearrangement uses TRBV29-1 and TRBJ2-7; weak D call: TRBD1 (6 bases). This CDR3 is built from 12 residues. Trimming removed 6 bases from V and 2 bases from J, with 11 bases in between. CDR1 and CDR2 (germline): SQVTM, ANQGSEA. The CDR3 loop is CSVGQPAYEQYF. DNA of the CDR3: TGCAGCGTAGGACAGCCAGCCTACGAGCAGTACTTC.

CDR3 protein: CASSYAIRSGANVLTF. As DNA, the CDR3 is TGTGCCAGCAGCTATGCTATTAGGTCTGGGGCCAACGTCCTGACTTTC. This chain uses TRBV7-9 with TRBJ2-6; D is unclear. Trimming cost V 4 bases and J 1 base, with 11 bases left between them. The CDR3 is 16 residues long. Germline loops: CDR1 SEHNR, CDR2 FQNEAQ (reference sequence). Full variable domain (missing parts from reference TRBV7-9 and TRBJ2-6): DTGVSQNPRHKITKRGQNVTFRCDPISEHNRLYWYRQTLGQGPEFLTYFQNEAQLEKSRLLSDRFSAERPKGSFSTLEIQRTEQGDSAMYLCASSYAIRSGANVLTFGAGSRLTVL.

V gene TRBV27 combines with J gene TRBJ2-7; 12 bases agree with TRBD2. There are 14 residues in the CDR3. Germline V lookup: CDR1 MNHEY, CDR2 SMNVEV (reference sequence). V shed 5 bases, J shed 3 bases, and the junction held 2 bases outside the gene matches. CDR3 nucleotides: TGTGCCAGCAGTATGACTAGCGGGAGCTACGAGCAGTACTTC. This translates into CASSMTSGSYEQYF.

The gene calls are TRBV29-1 and TRBJ2-1; TRBD2 aligns across 8 bases. Germline V gene sequence: CDR1 SQVTM, CDR2 ANQGSEA. CDR3 length equals 15 residues. After removal of 7 bases from V and 9 bases from J, the junction contained 17 bases not matched to a gene. CDR3 sequence reads: CSAPDSDYRGGEQFF. The CDR3, as DNA: TGCAGCGCACCCGACAGCGACTACCGGGGGGGTGAGCAGTTCTTC.

This clone has ten or more counts. The CDR3 protein is CASTTSGREQFF. CDR3 sequence (DNA): TGTGCCAGTACAACTAGCGGGAGGGAGCAGTTCTTC. The genes are TRBV19 and TRBJ2-1, with 12 positions matching TRBD2. Germline-derived CDR1 and CDR2 are LNHDA and SQIVND (reference sequence). Trimming removed 7 bases from V and 10 bases from J; junction bases left unmatched: 2. The CDR3 runs to 12 residues.

This clone was detected a few times. This chain links TRBV11-2 with TRBJ2-5, with 12 bases identical to TRBD2. CDR1 is SGHAT, CDR2 FQNNGV, per germline. This CDR3 region has 17 residues. Unmatched junction bases numbered 8, after V lost 3 bases and J lost 3 bases. The CDR3: CASSFMLAGGPEETQYF. The CDR3 nucleotides are TGTGCCAGCAGCTTTATGCTAGCGGGAGGGCCGGAAGAGACCCAGTACTTC.

J is TRBJ2-5 and V is TRBV10-3; 7 nucleotides agree with TRBD2. Germline V CDR1 and CDR2: ENHRY, SYGVKD. The CDR3 runs to 14 residues. The ends lost 6 bases at V and 2 bases at J; junction bases unmatched: 6. The CDR3 reads CAISPGSGQETQYF. The DNA for the CDR3 is TGTGCCATCAGCCCGGGTAGCGGGCAAGAGACCCAGTACTTC.

This clone has a handful of counts. The chain employs TRBV7-6 and TRBJ2-2; D remains unclear. CDR3 length: 14 residues. The V end was cut by 1 base, the J end by 1 base, with 4 bases between. CDR1 SGHVS and CDR2 FNYEAQ come from the germline V gene. The CDR3 nucleotides read TGTGCCAGCAGCTTAGGGAGGAACACCGGGGAGCTGTTTTTT. This sequence encodes CASSLGRNTGELFF.

CDR3 coding DNA: TGCAGCGTTGTTAGTACTGGAAACACCATATATTTT. Its protein product is CSVVSTGNTIYF. The chain joins TRBV29-1 to TRBJ1-3; D unresolved. Trimming left V 4 bases short and J 2 bases short, with 6 bases between. CDR1 SQVTM and CDR2 ANQGSEA come from the germline V gene. The CDR3 is 12 residues long. The whole variable domain, remainder taken from reference TRBV29-1 and TRBJ1-3, is SAVISQKPSRDICQRGTSLTIQCQVDSQVTMMFWYRQQPGQSLTLIATANQGSEATYESGFVIDKFPISRPNLTFSTLTVSNMSPEDSSIYLCSVVSTGNTIYFGEGSWLTVV.

Concerning this clone itself: Germline and junction disagree at one end, which may indicate a read error. The chain employs TRBV25-1 and TRBJ2-7; the D is unclear. Germline CDR1 and CDR2: MGHDK and SYGVNS. This CDR3 region has 15 residues. CDR3 in DNA: TGTGCCGGCAGTGAGGACCGACTCGGAGTCTACGAGCAGTACTTC. Encoded protein: CAGSEDRLGVYEQYF.

The chain joins TRBV25-1 to TRBJ2-5; D might be TRBD2 (6 bases). This CDR3 contains 12 residues. V was shortened by 6 bases and J by 5 bases, with 10 bases between the two germline ends. Per the germline V gene, CDR1 is MGHDK and CDR2 is SYGVNS. The CDR3 bases are TGTGCCAGCAGAGCAGGAGGGGAGACCCAGTACTTC. Residues: CASRAGGETQYF.

The rearrangement uses TRBV5-6 and TRBJ2-3; D unclear. The CDR3 totals 15 residues. Germline V lookup: CDR1 SGHDT, CDR2 YYEEEE. Trimming cost V 5 bases and J 6 bases, with 19 bases left between them. The CDR3: CASRILAGRRDTQYF. As DNA, the CDR3 is TGTGCCAGCAGAATCCTTGCCGGGCGACGGGATACGCAGTATTTT.

The V gene is TRBV29-1, the J gene TRBJ2-1; 9 bases are a match to TRBD2. Germline CDR1 SQVTM, CDR2 ANQGSEA. The CDR3 consists of 17 residues. Germline trimming cut 3 bases from V and 0 bases from J; bases unmatched to any gene: 9. The CDR3 bases are TGCAGCGTTGACGTAGCGGGAGCCCAAGGCTCCTACAATGAGCAGTTCTTC. It encodes CSVDVAGAQGSYNEQFF.

This clone has only a few counts. The rearrangement links TRBV29-1 to TRBJ1-4; possibly TRBD1 for D (5 bases). The V gene's germline CDR1 is SQVTM and CDR2 ANQGSEA. V was clipped by 4 bases and J by 7 bases, with 13 bases between them. CDR3 length: 13 amino acids. The CDR3 loop is CSVGPGKGEKLFF. CDR3 DNA sequence: TGCAGCGTTGGCCCAGGGAAGGGTGAAAAACTGTTTTTT.